This entry lists 2 T cell receptor beta chains sequenced from one sample in a study of T cells in localized non-small cell lung cancer. The protocol was immunoSEQ multiplex PCR, while the TCRdb copy is restricted to in-frame clones and leaves out a portion. Among 20,000 to 25,000 clones listed, over 65% were seen once. The specimen comprised PBMCs, sampled before any cancer treatment. These receptors were taken from a woman aged 40 to 75 with stage II squamous cell lung carcinoma.

The chain recombines TRBV7-3 with TRBJ2-1; 12 nucleotides line up with TRBD2. The germline V gene has CDR1 SGHTA and CDR2 FQGTGA. V dropped 5 bases and J dropped 7; count of bases not matched to a gene: 12. This CDR3 is 17 amino acids long. For the CDR3, the DNA is TGTGCCAGCAGCCATCCCCCCCCTGGGACTAGCGGGAATGAGCAGTTCTTC. Translation gives CASSHPPPGTSGNEQFF. Full variable domain (missing parts from reference TRBV7-3 and TRBJ2-1): GAGVSQTPSNKVTEKGKYVELRCDPISGHTALYWYRQSLGQGPEFLIYFQGTGAADDSGLPNDRFFAVRPEGSVSTLKIQRTERGDSAVYLCASSHPPPGTSGNEQFFGPGTRLTVL.

The chain combines TRBV7-2 with TRBJ2-1; 9 nucleotides line up with TRBD2. V lost 6 bases to trimming and J lost 7 bases; unmatched junction nucleotides: 4. Germline CDR1 and CDR2: SGHTA and FQGNSA. The CDR3 spans 13 residues. CDR3 bases: TGTGCCAGCAGATTCAGCGGGGGGAATGAGCAGTTCTTC. This translates into CASRFSGGNEQFF.